These T cell receptor beta chains were read from a single sample in a study of CD8+CD57+ T cells in acquired aplastic anemia. Using its own MiXCR run on the reads, TCRdb lists one record per CDR3 protein. The table records approximately 45,000 distinct CDR3 sequences, about 78% of them present only once. The specimen sequenced was sorted CD4+, CD8+, or CD8+CD57+ T cells (not recorded which) from PBMCs. The receptors come from a human donor in good health, serving as a control. Both conserved end residues are trimmed from each CDR3.

CDR3: ASSISGQPQH; V: TRBV19
CDR3: ASSSGQGEQY; V: TRBV7-2
CDR3: ASSLAVGTEIEGEKLF; V: TRBV11-1
CDR3: ASSPRLNSPLH; V: TRBV14
CDR3: ASSPGGSQY; V: TRBV7-9
CDR3: ASSLNTAGGWNEQF; V: TRBV11-2
CDR3: SARVSTTGTGGFYEQY; V: TRBV20-1
CDR3: ASSSSGTDTGELF; V: TRBV12-3/TRBV12-4
CDR3: SVGRQGLYNEQF; V: TRBV29-1
CDR3: SARDTSGRHEQY; V: TRBV20-1
CDR3: ASLEWGVGYT; V: TRBV2
CDR3: ASSLSQGIGNTIY; V: TRBV7-9
CDR3: SVGLETQY; V: TRBV29-1
CDR3: ATLGSGIETQY; V: TRBV24-1
CDR3: ATGGAGSDEQY; V: TRBV24-1
CDR3: ASSDAQQGSGPLH; V: TRBV6-1
CDR3: ASSSGPRGYT; V: TRBV7-7
CDR3: SVGGGKGAF; V: TRBV29-1
CDR3: SAHGTGDPNYGYT; V: TRBV20-1
CDR3: SARALAGPDTQY; V: TRBV20-1
CDR3: ASSPPTGVDSPLH; V: TRBV2
CDR3: ASSTTYPKDYGYT; V: TRBV7-9
CDR3: ASSLYSGRDSYNEQF; V: TRBV13
CDR3: ASSPQQGAYEQY; V: TRBV7-6
CDR3: ATSGTGPQH; V: TRBV24-1
CDR3: SVDRMGETQY; V: TRBV29-1
CDR3: SAKSGGAGLRTDTQY; V: TRBV20-1
CDR3: AISTGGASVQH; V: TRBV10-3
CDR3: ASSSAFSDGNQPQH; V: TRBV11-2
CDR3: AISRGSRGSGNTIY; V: TRBV10-3
CDR3: SVVVGAGDNSPLH; V: TRBV29-1
CDR3: ASRLQGAYEQY; V: TRBV6-1
CDR3: ASSRDFTDTQY; V: TRBV2
CDR3: ASSVSAGAYNEQF; V: TRBV10-2
CDR3: ASSQAVGLAGADTQY; V: TRBV14
CDR3: ASRRLTGNPTEAF; V: TRBV19
CDR3: ASSEPITTSGGARGNEQF; V: TRBV25-1
CDR3: ASTDREGTDTQY; V: TRBV19
CDR3: SVGQGSEAF; V: TRBV29-1
CDR3: ASSLELAGTTQETQY; V: TRBV10-3
CDR3: ASSLERGGRETQY; V: TRBV7-8
CDR3: ASSLGLAVQDTQY; V: TRBV7-3
CDR3: ASSQGDTQY; V: TRBV7-3
CDR3: ATGGGEQF; V: TRBV10-3
CDR3: SVKSGYEQY; V: TRBV29-1
CDR3: ATSGNTGVYNEQF; V: TRBV24-1
CDR3: ASSERGPGAY; V: TRBV2